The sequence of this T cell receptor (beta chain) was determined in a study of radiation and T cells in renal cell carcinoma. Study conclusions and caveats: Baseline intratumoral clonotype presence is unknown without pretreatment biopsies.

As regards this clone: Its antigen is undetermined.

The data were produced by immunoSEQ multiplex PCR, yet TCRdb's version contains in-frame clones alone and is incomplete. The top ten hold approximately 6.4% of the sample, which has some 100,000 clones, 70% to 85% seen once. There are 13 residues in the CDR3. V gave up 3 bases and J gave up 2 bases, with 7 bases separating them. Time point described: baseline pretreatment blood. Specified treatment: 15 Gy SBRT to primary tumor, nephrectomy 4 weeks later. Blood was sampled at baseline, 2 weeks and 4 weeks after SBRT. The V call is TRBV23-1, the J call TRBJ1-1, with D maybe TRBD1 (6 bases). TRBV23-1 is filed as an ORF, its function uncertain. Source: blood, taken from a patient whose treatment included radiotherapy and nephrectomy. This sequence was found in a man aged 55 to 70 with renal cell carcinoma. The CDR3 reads CASSQDRNTEAFF. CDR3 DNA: TGCGCCAGCAGTCAGGACAGAAACACTGAAGCTTTCTTT.